The 17 T cell receptor beta chains below all came from one sample that was sequenced in a study of Graves' ophthalmopathy and Graves' hyperthyroidism. Using RNA transcripts, the TCR beta CDR3 regions were amplified. HTBI primers were used in a first-round RT-PCR, which preceded a second-round multiplex PCR. TCRdb re-called the multiplex PCR reads through MiXCR, storing one row per CDR3 protein. The profile shows 300,000 to 350,000 distinct CDR3 sequences, about a sixth of them singletons. The sequenced material came from peripheral blood. These receptors all come from an adult man with Graves' ophthalmopathy.

This clonotype was detected ten times or more. V usage is TRBV20-1 and J usage is TRBJ2-2, with 8 bases that match TRBD2. Trimming removed 3 bases from V and 5 bases from J; junction bases left unmatched: 11. This CDR3 spans 16 amino acids. CDR1 is DFQATT, CDR2 SNEGSKA, per germline (reference sequence). The CDR3 spells CSARNAGTRVTGELFF. CDR3 in DNA: TGCAGTGCTAGGAACGCCGGGACTAGGGTAACCGGGGAGCTGTTTTTT.

This clonotype was found many times. The chain recombines TRBV20-1 with TRBJ1-1, with D unresolved. CDR3 length: 12 amino acids. Germline V gene lookup returns CDR1 DFQATT and CDR2 SNEGSKA (reference sequence). Trimming pared 3 bases from V and 4 bases from J, leaving 9 bases between. CDR3 loop: CSARGSLTEAFF. The CDR3 bases are TGCAGTGCTAGGGGCAGCCTCACTGAAGCTTTCTTT.

This clonotype came up many times. The chain employs TRBV7-9 and TRBJ2-5; TRBD1 aligns across 9 bases. CDR1 and CDR2 from the germline V gene are SEHNR and FQNEAQ (reference sequence). The CDR3 covers 16 residues. J was trimmed by 2 bases and V by 0 bases; bases with no gene match: 4. The CDR3 loop reads CASSLAGTGYQETQYF. The CDR3 DNA follows: TGTGCCAGCAGCTTAGCGGGGACAGGGTATCAAGAGACCCAGTACTTC.

This clonotype was counted many times. The chain uses TRBV20-1 and TRBJ1-2, with D hard to call. V shed 0 bases and J shed 8 bases, with 16 bases lying between them. The CDR3 loop spans 14 amino acids. Germline CDR1 is DFQATT and CDR2 is SNEGSKA (reference sequence). Written as DNA, the CDR3 is TGCAGTGCTAGAGATCGGACTGCTGATCTAGGCTACACCTTC. Translated: CSARDRTADLGYTF.

This clonotype came up many times. V gene TRBV14 combines with J gene TRBJ1-6, with D possibly matching TRBD1 (6 bases). V was pared by 2 bases and J by 7 bases, with 9 bases between. There are 14 residues in the CDR3. Germline CDR1 is SGHDN and CDR2 is FVKESK. The CDR3 sequence is CASSQTGRNSPLHF. The CDR3 DNA reads TGTGCCAGCAGCCAAACAGGGAGAAATTCACCCCTCCACTTT.

This clonotype was observed many times. The V call is TRBV20-1, the J call TRBJ2-7; 10 bases line up with TRBD2. Germline CDR1 DFQATT, CDR2 SNEGSKA (reference sequence). This CDR3 is 15 amino acids long. J gave up 3 bases and V 1 base, and 6 bases lay outside the gene matches. Here the CDR3 DNA reads TGCAGTGCTAGAGGTCTAGCGGGAGATTTCTACGAGCAGTACTTC. Translating gives CSARGLAGDFYEQYF.

This chain links TRBV9 with TRBJ2-2; the D gene is possibly TRBD2 (6 bases). V was clipped by 0 bases and J by 5 bases, with 20 bases between them. The CDR3 sequence is 18 residues long. The germline V gene encodes CDR1 SGDLS and CDR2 YYNGEE. This chain's CDR3 is CASSVATPGRGSTGELFF. The CDR3 DNA reads as TGTGCCAGCAGCGTAGCTACCCCAGGCCGGGGGAGTACCGGGGAGCTGTTTTTT. The variable domain in full, with the rest retrieved from reference TRBV9 and TRBJ2-2, is DSGVTQTPKHLITATGQRVTLRCSPRSGDLSVYWYQQSLDQGLQFLIQYYNGEERAKGNILERFSAQQFPDLHSELNLSSLELGDSALYFCASSVATPGRGSTGELFFGEGSRLTVL.

CDR3 nucleotide sequence: TGTGCCAGCATCGGGCAGCTAGGTACTATGAGCTACACCTTC. Translating gives CASIGQLGTMSYTF. This rearrangement joins TRBV6-1 to TRBJ1-2; no definite D call. The CDR3 loop spans 14 amino acids. In germline, CDR1 is MNHNS, CDR2 SASEGT. V was pared by 7 bases and J by 9 bases, with 21 bases between.

This clonotype was picked up many times. The chain links TRBV7-9 to TRBJ2-7; 11 nucleotides align to TRBD1. This CDR3 region has 15 residues. Germline V gene sequence: CDR1 SEHNR, CDR2 FQNEAQ (reference sequence). Germline trimming cut 5 bases from V and 1 base from J; bases unmatched to any gene: 4. CDR3 sequence: CASSRTGGESYEQYF. CDR3 in DNA: TGTGCCAGCAGCCGGACAGGGGGCGAGTCCTACGAGCAGTACTTC.

This clonotype was found many times. The V gene is TRBV6-1, the J gene TRBJ1-6; D is possibly TRBD1 (5 bases). Germline CDR1 is MNHNS and CDR2 is SASEGT. The CDR3 covers 16 residues. V lost 7 bases, J lost 2 bases, and 15 bases lay in between. The CDR3 here is CASTARESTYNSPLHF. CDR3 nucleotide sequence: TGTGCCAGCACTGCCAGGGAGAGCACCTATAATTCACCCCTCCACTTT.

This clonotype was detected ten times or more. The chain recombines TRBV27 with TRBJ1-1; no definite D call. Trimming cost V 2 bases and J 7 bases, with 11 bases left between them. The CDR3 length is 13 residues. The germline gives CDR1 MNHEY, CDR2 SMNVEV (reference sequence). The CDR3 region has the DNA TGTGCCAGCAGTTTAGTAGTTGACGGTGAAGCTTTCTTT. Protein: CASSLVVDGEAFF.

As concerns this clonotype: One junction end disagrees with the germline gene, perhaps due to a read error. The chain uses TRBV10-3 and TRBJ1-1; D is ambiguous. CDR1 is ENHRY, CDR2 SYGVKD, per germline. The CDR3 has 13 residues. The CDR3 sequence: CAISVNENAEAFF. The CDR3 region has the DNA TGTGCCATCAGTGTGAATGAGAACGCTGAAGCTTTCTTT.

This clonotype was observed at least ten times. The rearrangement uses TRBV6-5 and TRBJ2-5, with D possibly TRBD1 on 6 matching bases. Germline loops: CDR1 MNHEY, CDR2 SVGAGI. This CDR3 has 13 amino acids. The V gene lost 7 bases and the J gene lost 0 bases, with 9 bases spanning the gap. CDR3 DNA sequence: TGTGCCAGCATCGAGGGGGACCAAGAGACCCAGTACTTC. Protein product: CASIEGDQETQYF.

This clonotype was detected many times. The V call is TRBV11-3, the J call TRBJ1-6; a weak D match, TRBD1 (5 bases). The V end lost 4 bases, the J end lost 10 bases, and 11 bases lay between the germline ends. Germline CDR1 is SGHNT and CDR2 is YENEEA. The CDR3 runs to 13 residues. CDR3 region: CASSSSGRSPLHF. The DNA for the CDR3 is TGTGCCAGCAGCTCATCAGGGCGATCACCCCTCCACTTT.

This clonotype was seen many times. The rearrangement joins TRBV6-1 to TRBJ1-1; D is undetermined. This CDR3 has 14 residues. Trimming took off 4 bases at V and 4 bases at J, with 13 bases between the two ends. The germline gives CDR1 MNHNS, CDR2 SASEGT. The CDR3 sequence is CASSASGQVTEAFF. Written as DNA, the CDR3 is TGTGCCAGCAGTGCCAGCGGGCAGGTCACTGAAGCTTTCTTT.

This clonotype showed up many times. The chain links TRBV29-1 to TRBJ2-5; TRBD2 agrees at 8 bases. Germline CDR1 reads SQVTM; CDR2 reads ANQGSEA. V trimming: 4 bases; J trimming: 4 bases; junction bases outside the gene matches: 8. CDR3 length: 14 amino acids. The CDR3 coding sequence is TGCAGCGTTGGGGTAGCGGGATCGAGAGAGACCCAGTACTTC. Translation: CSVGVAGSRETQYF.

Ten or more counts support this clonotype. The V gene is TRBV12-3 or TRBV12-4, the J gene TRBJ1-2; TRBD1 might be the D (6 bases). This CDR3 region has 12 residues. Trimming shortened V by 7 bases and J by 2 bases, and 8 bases separated the two germline ends. This CDR3 reads CASTQGNYGYTF. The DNA for the CDR3 is TGTGCCAGCACCCAGGGGAACTATGGCTACACCTTC.